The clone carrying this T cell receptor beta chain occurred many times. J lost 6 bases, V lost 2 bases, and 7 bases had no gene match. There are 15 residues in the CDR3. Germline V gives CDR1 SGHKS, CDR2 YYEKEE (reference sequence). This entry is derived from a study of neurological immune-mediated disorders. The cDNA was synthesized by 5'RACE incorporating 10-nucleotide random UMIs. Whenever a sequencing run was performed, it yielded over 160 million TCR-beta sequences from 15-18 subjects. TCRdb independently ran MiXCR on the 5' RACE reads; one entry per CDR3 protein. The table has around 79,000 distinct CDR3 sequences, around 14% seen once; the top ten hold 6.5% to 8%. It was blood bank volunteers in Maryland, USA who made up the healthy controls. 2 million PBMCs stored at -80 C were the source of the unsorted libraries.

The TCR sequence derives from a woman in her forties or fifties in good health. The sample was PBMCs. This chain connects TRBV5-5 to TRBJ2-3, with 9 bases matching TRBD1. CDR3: CASSLSTGGRDTQYF. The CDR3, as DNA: TGTGCCAGCAGCTTAAGTACAGGGGGCAGGGATACGCAGTATTTT. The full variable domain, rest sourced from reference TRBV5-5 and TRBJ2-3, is DAGVTQSPTHLIKTRGQQVTLRCSPISGHKSVSWYQQVLGQGPQFIFQYYEKEERGRGNFPDRFSARQFPNYSSELNVNALLLGDSALYLCASSLSTGGRDTQYFGPGTRLTVL.